The sequence of this T cell receptor (beta chain) was determined in a study of control samples from healthy donors and cancer patients. V lost 0 bases to trimming and J lost 5 bases, with 5 bases between them. CDR3 size: 12 residues. From germline, CDR1 is SGHRS and CDR2 YFSETQ. Profiling relied on immunoSEQ multiplex PCR, and the TCRdb table lists in-frame clones only, not all of them. The table lists under 150,000 clones, around 96% of them singletons. Sequenced: blood. The receptor comes from a man aged 25-45 years in good health. The V gene is TRBV5-1, the J gene TRBJ2-5; D is unresolved. CDR3 residues: CASSLELETQYF. The CDR3 bases are TGCGCCAGCAGCTTGGAGTTGGAGACCCAGTACTTC. The variable domain in full, completed from reference TRBV5-1 and TRBJ2-5, reads KAGVTQTPRYLIKTRGQQVTLSCSPISGHRSVSWYQQTPGQGLQFLFEYFSETQRNKGNFPGRFSGRQFSNSRSEMNVSTLELGDSALYLCASSLELETQYFGPGTRLLVL.